What follows are 10 T cell receptor beta chains derived from one specimen sequenced in a study of Ad26.COV2.S vaccination and SARS-CoV-2 variants. Treatment here: 15 to 20 received Ad26.COV2.S at low or high dose, single or two shots; about five received placebo; per-sample allocation not given. Samples came from day 63 after the first vaccine or placebo injection. Sequencing was performed with immunoSEQ multiplex PCR; in TCRdb, only in-frame clones are kept and a portion is missing. This table holds roughly 700,000 clones, more than 70% found once. The specimen comprised peripheral blood, sampled in a trial of Ad26.COV2.S vaccine versus placebo. These receptor sequences come from a person aged 18-65 years who received the Ad26.COV2.S COVID-19 vaccine or a placebo.

The J gene is TRBJ1-5, the V gene TRBV5-1; D unresolved. The germline CDR1 and CDR2 sequences are SGHRS and YFSETQ. The CDR3 sequence is 13 residues long. Trimming stripped 0 bases from V and 7 bases from J, with 8 bases between. The CDR3 DNA reads as TGCGCCAGCAGCTTGGAGTCGGGGCAGCCCCAGCATTTT. Translated: CASSLESGQPQHF.

A word on this clone: Within the sample, other DNA sequences also encode this same CDR3. The chain is built from TRBV10-3 and TRBJ1-2; D unresolved. V lost 0 bases to trimming and J lost 2 bases, with 7 bases between them. Germline CDR1 reads ENHRY; CDR2 reads SYGVKD. CDR3 size: 14 residues. Written as DNA, the CDR3 is TGTGCCATCAGTGAGTCTGGACTAAACTATGGCTACACCTTC. Its translation is CAISESGLNYGYTF.

This chain uses TRBV7-2 with TRBJ1-5; 8 nucleotides match TRBD1. The junction had 2 bases not matched to a gene; V was cut back by 5 bases and J by 2 bases. This CDR3 region has 14 residues. Germline V CDR1 and CDR2: SGHTA, FQGNSA. CDR3 nucleotides: TGTGCCAGCAGCAAGACAGGGGGCAATCAGCCCCAGCATTTT. It yields the protein CASSKTGGNQPQHF.

This clone was seen once. The CDR3 sequence: CASSFREAGANVLTF. The DNA of the CDR3 is TGTGCCAGCAGTTTCAGGGAAGCTGGGGCCAACGTCCTGACTTTC. The genes are TRBV27 and TRBJ2-6; weak D call: TRBD1 (5 bases). Germline V gives CDR1 MNHEY, CDR2 SMNVEV (reference sequence). Trimming stripped 3 bases from V and 2 bases from J, with 8 bases between. The CDR3 runs to 15 residues.

The chain has TRBV18 and TRBJ2-3; D not certain. There are 13 residues in the CDR3. Germline CDR1 KGHSH, CDR2 LQKENI. V gave up 0 bases and J gave up 5 bases, with 6 bases separating them. The CDR3 sequence is CASSPPDGDTQYF. In nucleotides, the CDR3 is TGTGCCAGCTCACCACCAGACGGAGATACGCAGTATTTT.

The count of this clone is one. This CDR3 is CASSLGGDGTQYF. The CDR3 DNA sequence: TGTGCCAGCAGCTTAGGGGGCGACGGGACCCAGTACTTC. The chain links TRBV7-9 to TRBJ2-5; D possibly corresponds to TRBD1 (5 bases). Germline V gives CDR1 SEHNR, CDR2 FQNEAQ (reference sequence). This CDR3 has 13 residues. V was clipped by 1 base and J by 7 bases, with 10 bases between them.

The chain recombines TRBV4-3 with TRBJ2-1; 7 nucleotides align to TRBD2. Looked up from germline, CDR1 is LGHNA and CDR2 is YSLEER. This CDR3 region has 21 residues. V shed 0 bases and J 0 bases; nucleotides not matched to a gene: 17. CDR3 DNA sequence: TGCGCCAGCAGCCAAGATCCCCCTAGCGGACGCATCCAGAGCTCCTACAATGAGCAGTTCTTC. Translating gives CASSQDPPSGRIQSSYNEQFF.

This clone was seen a single time. The chain is built from TRBV29-1 and TRBJ1-1; D might be TRBD1 (5 bases). CDR3 length equals 14 residues. The germline V and J ends were trimmed by 1 base and 4 bases, with 13 bases remaining between them. Germline CDR1 SQVTM, CDR2 ANQGSEA. CDR3 in DNA: TGCAGCGTTGAAGGAGGCAGGGCCACCACTGAAGCTTTCTTT. It is translated as CSVEGGRATTEAFF.

This rearrangement joins TRBV14 to TRBJ2-7, with a weak D call TRBD1 (6 bases). This CDR3 spans 12 amino acids. CDR1 is SGHDN and CDR2 is FVKESK in the germline V gene. The V and J ends lost 2 bases and 6 bases respectively, with 8 bases between them. For the CDR3, the DNA is TGTGCCAGCAGCCAAAGCAGGGGCGAGCAGTACTTC. Translation: CASSQSRGEQYF.

This rearrangement joins TRBV19 to TRBJ1-1, with D perhaps matching TRBD1 (5 bases). Trimming took 6 bases from V and 2 from J, leaving 10 bases between them. Germline V lookup: CDR1 LNHDA, CDR2 SQIVND (reference sequence). The CDR3 spans 13 residues. CDR3 protein: CASRLQGNTEAFF. The CDR3 bases are TGTGCCAGTAGGCTTCAGGGTAACACTGAAGCTTTCTTT.